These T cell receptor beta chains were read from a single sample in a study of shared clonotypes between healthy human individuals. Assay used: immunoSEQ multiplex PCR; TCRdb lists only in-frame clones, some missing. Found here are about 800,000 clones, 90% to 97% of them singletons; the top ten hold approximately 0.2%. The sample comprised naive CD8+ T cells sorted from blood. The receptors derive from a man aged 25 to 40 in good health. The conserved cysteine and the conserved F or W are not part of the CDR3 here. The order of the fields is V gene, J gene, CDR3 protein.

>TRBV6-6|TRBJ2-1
ASSYRRSGGYNEQF
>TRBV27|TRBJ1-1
ASRGTGKSLNTEAF
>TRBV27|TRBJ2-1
ASRDSAISYNEQF
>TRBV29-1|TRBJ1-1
SVLQGAGAAF
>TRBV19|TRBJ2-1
ASSIGTSRRGDEQF
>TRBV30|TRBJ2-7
ALRGTGFSSYEQY
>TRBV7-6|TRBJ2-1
ASSETTGLAGEQF
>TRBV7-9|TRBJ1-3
ASSSWDSGNTIY
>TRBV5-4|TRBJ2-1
ASSLYYNEQF
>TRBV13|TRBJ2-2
ASSQDGLYTGELF
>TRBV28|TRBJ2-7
ASSLDGSGSSYEQY
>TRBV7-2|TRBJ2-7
ASSLGDPREQY
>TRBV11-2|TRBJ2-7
ASSAIDSENPYEQY
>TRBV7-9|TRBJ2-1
ASSLVDRPNEQF
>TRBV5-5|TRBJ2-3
ASSLEGGSDTQY
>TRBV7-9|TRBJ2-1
ASSSKPNEQF
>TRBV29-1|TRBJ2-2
SVVEGAAGELF
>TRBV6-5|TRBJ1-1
ASSYSAGPNTEAF
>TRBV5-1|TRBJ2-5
ASSLYGFEETQY
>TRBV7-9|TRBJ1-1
ASSGDRAFEAF
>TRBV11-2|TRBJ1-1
ASSLGESQTEAF
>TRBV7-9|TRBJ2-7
ASSQPGQSAYEQY
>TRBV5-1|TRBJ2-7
ASSLYQGSYEQY
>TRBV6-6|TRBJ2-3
ASGTSVIDTQY
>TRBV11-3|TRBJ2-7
ASSFGIPYEQY
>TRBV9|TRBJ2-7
ASSVVDNSYEQY
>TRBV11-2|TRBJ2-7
ASSLVRSGAYEQY
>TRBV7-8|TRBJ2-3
ASSRITSGTQY
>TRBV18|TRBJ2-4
ASSGGDIQY
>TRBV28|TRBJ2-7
ASTFGMGEQY
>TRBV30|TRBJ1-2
AWSPGTGDGYT
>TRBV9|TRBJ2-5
ASSVELSSAQETQY
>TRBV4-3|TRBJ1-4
ASSQDRYGGDPNEKLF
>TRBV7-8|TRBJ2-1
ASSLESPNEQF
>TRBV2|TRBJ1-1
ASSVPGAGTEAF
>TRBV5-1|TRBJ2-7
ASSLDSGTYEQY
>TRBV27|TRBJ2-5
ASSPWGGRDETQY
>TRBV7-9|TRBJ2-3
ASSPGRGQQDTQY
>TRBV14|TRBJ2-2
ASSHLSWTGELF
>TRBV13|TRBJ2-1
ASSLLAETDWQF
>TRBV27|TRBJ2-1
ASSYSGSVYEQF
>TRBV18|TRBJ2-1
ASSPPSGRAIYNEQF
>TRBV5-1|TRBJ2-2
ASSYRLNTGELF
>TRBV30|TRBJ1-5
AWDLTGFNQPQH
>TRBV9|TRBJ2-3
ASSSGRTSGSRDTQY
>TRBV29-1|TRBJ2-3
SVDPAQGSGTDTQY
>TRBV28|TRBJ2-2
ASSWTPTGELF
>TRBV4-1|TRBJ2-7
ASSHPGTSGSHEQY